This TCR beta chain was documented in a study of blood T cells in healthy people across ages. Study conclusions and caveats: Naive and antigen-experienced cells could not be conclusively compared, given unsorted PBMCs. The diversity estimates, figures obtained from one million T cells, were considered underestimates.

A second PCR, run for about 7 to 12 cycles, used a sample-barcoded 5' primer plus a J-beta primer mix. TCRdb re-called the 5' RACE reads with MiXCR, one entry per CDR3 protein. The sample shows about 1.4 million distinct CDR3 sequences, 59% of them seen only once. The germline V gene encodes CDR1 ENHRY and CDR2 SYGVKD. The CDR3 spans 20 residues. With 0 bases clipped from V and 2 bases from J, the junction kept 9 bases outside the gene matches. Of note for this clonotype: Antigen: not known.

The TCR originated in a man aged 18 to 35 in good health. The sequencing input was blood. The chain couples TRBV10-3 to TRBJ2-6; TRBD1 aligns across 11 bases. CDR3 DNA sequence: TGTGCCATCAGTGAGTCGCATGTAGGACAGGGGGCGACTGGGGCCAACGTCCTGACTTTC. This codes for CAISESHVGQGATGANVLTF.